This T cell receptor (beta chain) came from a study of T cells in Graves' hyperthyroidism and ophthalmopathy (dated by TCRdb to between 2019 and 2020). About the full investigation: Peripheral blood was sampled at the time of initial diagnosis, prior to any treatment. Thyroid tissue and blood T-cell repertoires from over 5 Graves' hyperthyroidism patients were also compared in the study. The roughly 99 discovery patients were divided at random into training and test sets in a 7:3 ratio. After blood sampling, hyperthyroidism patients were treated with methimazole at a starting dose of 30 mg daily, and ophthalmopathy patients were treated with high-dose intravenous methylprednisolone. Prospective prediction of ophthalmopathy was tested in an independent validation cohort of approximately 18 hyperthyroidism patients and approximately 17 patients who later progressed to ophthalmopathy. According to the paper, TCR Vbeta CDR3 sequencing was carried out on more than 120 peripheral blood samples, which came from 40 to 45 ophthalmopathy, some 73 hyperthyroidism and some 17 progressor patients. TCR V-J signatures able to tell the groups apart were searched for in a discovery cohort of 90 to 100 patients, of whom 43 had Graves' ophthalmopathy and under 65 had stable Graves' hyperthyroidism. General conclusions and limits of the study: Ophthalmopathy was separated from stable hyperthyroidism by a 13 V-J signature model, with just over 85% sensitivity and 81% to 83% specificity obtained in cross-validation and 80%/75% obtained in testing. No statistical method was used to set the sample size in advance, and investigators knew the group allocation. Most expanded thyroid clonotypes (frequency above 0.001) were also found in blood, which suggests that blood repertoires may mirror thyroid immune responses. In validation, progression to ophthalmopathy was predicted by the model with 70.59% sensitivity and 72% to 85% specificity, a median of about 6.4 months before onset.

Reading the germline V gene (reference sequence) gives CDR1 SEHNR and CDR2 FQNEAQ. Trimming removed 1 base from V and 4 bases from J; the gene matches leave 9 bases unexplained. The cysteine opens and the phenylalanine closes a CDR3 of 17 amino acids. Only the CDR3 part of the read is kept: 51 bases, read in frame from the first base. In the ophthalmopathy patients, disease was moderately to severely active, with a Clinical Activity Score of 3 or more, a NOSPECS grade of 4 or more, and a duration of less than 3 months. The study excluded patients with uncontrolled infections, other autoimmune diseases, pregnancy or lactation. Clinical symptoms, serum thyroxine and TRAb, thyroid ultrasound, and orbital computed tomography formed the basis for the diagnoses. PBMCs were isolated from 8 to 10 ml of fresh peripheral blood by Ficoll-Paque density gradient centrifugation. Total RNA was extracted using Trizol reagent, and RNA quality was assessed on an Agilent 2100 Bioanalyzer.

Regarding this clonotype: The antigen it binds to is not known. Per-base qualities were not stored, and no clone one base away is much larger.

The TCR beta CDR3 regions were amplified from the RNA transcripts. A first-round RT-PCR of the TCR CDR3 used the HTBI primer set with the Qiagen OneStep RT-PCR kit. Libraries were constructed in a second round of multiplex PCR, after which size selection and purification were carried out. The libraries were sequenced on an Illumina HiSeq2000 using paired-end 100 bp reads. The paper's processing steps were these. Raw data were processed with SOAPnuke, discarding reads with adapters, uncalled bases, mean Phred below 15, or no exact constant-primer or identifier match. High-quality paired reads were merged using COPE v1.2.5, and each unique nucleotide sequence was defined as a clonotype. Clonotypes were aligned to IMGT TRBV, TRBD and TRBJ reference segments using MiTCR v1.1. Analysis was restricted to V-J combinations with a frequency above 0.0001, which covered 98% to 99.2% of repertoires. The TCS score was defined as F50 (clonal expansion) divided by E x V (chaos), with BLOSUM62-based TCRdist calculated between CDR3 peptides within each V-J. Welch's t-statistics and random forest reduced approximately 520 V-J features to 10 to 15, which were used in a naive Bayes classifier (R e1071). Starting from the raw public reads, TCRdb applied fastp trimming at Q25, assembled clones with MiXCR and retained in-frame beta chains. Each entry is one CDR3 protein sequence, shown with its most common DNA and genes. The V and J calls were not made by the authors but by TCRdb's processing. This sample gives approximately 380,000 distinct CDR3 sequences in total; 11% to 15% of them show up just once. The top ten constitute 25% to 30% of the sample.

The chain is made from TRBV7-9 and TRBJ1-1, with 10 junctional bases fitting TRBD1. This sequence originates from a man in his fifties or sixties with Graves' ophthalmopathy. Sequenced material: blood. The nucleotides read TGTGCCAGCAGCTTAGATGGGGACAGGGGATTCGTCACTGAAGCTTTCTTT. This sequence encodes CASSLDGDRGFVTEAFF.